This T cell receptor (beta chain) was identified in a study of blood T cell repertoires in COVID-19 (dated by TCRdb to 2019 to 2021). As for the study more broadly: The collaborator samples originated in the United States, Italy and Spain and spanned the acute and convalescent phases of COVID-19. The samples were drawn from the first 160 participants of the ongoing ImmuneRACE study and from some 1,300 subjects provided by 6 global collaborators. Sample metadata almost always included a de-identified subject ID, COVID-19 status, age in years and sex. Where HLA class I and class II types were available, the types were taken from metadata supplied by the sample provider, not from assay-based typing. The repertoires were released in a freely available public database meant as a resource for research on the immune response to SARS-CoV-2. The prospective study material was composed of cDNA or gDNA derived from T cells, B-cell-depleted T cells, or PBMCs. Deeply sampled blood TCRbeta repertoires from subjects exposed to, actively infected with, or recovered from COVID-19 were included in the dataset. Study-wide conclusions, independent of this receptor: The amount of clinical and demographic metadata varied by source and participant and was provided uncurated.

As regards this clone: Its specific antigen is unknown. The sample holds no much larger clone one base away, and base qualities are not on file.

Another Seattle source contributed samples from volunteer blood donors who had recovered from COVID-19. The collaborating institutions used their own protocols to collect whole blood in K2EDTA tubes. For TCRbeta analysis, collaborators shipped samples in one of three forms: frozen whole blood, isolated PBMCs, or DNA extracted from either of those sample types. TCRbeta CDR3 regions were amplified from genomic DNA by means of the immunoSEQ Assay, a bias-controlled multiplex PCR. The study's processing was this. The number of nucleated cells in each sample was estimated by amplification of reference gene primers within the assay. Sequence reads were collapsed and filtered to measure the absolute abundance of every unique TCRbeta CDR3 rearrangement. For each sample, productive Simpson clonality was calculated as the square root of Simpson's diversity index over productive rearrangements. TCRdb re-hosts the immuneACCESS table, in-frame sequences only. Its copies lack some clones; in the studies checked, an unresolved V gene accounts for under half of them, and the cause for the rest is not known. Clone size and the V and J calls come from that table; the DNA yielded D and trimming. The sample data list 220,000 or so clones, and about 85% of these were observed just once. The ten largest clones represent approximately 5.1% of the sample.

The sequence derives from a woman aged 60-75 years who had recovered from COVID-19. Sequencing used peripheral blood.

The DNA sequence reads TGTGCCAGCAGCCCCACGAGGGCCTCCTACGAGCAGTACTTC. The translation is CASSPTRASYEQYF. The chain links TRBV11-2 with TRBJ2-7, with TRBD2 as a weak D call on 5 bases. CDR1 and CDR2 were assigned from the germline V gene as SGHAT and FQNNGV. The CDR3 measures 14 amino acids from cysteine to phenylalanine. Only CDR3 DNA is held: 42 bases, read in frame from base 1. V was cut back by 5 bases and J by 0 bases, leaving a gap of 11 bases between them. The variable domain in full, with residues beyond the CDR3 obtained from the reference TRBV11-2 and TRBJ2-7 genes, is EAGVAQSPRYKIIEKRQSVAFWCNPISGHATLYWYQQILGQGPKLLIQFQNNGVVDDSQLPKDRFSAERLKGVDSTLKIQPAKLEDSAVYLCASSPTRASYEQYFGPGTRLTVT.